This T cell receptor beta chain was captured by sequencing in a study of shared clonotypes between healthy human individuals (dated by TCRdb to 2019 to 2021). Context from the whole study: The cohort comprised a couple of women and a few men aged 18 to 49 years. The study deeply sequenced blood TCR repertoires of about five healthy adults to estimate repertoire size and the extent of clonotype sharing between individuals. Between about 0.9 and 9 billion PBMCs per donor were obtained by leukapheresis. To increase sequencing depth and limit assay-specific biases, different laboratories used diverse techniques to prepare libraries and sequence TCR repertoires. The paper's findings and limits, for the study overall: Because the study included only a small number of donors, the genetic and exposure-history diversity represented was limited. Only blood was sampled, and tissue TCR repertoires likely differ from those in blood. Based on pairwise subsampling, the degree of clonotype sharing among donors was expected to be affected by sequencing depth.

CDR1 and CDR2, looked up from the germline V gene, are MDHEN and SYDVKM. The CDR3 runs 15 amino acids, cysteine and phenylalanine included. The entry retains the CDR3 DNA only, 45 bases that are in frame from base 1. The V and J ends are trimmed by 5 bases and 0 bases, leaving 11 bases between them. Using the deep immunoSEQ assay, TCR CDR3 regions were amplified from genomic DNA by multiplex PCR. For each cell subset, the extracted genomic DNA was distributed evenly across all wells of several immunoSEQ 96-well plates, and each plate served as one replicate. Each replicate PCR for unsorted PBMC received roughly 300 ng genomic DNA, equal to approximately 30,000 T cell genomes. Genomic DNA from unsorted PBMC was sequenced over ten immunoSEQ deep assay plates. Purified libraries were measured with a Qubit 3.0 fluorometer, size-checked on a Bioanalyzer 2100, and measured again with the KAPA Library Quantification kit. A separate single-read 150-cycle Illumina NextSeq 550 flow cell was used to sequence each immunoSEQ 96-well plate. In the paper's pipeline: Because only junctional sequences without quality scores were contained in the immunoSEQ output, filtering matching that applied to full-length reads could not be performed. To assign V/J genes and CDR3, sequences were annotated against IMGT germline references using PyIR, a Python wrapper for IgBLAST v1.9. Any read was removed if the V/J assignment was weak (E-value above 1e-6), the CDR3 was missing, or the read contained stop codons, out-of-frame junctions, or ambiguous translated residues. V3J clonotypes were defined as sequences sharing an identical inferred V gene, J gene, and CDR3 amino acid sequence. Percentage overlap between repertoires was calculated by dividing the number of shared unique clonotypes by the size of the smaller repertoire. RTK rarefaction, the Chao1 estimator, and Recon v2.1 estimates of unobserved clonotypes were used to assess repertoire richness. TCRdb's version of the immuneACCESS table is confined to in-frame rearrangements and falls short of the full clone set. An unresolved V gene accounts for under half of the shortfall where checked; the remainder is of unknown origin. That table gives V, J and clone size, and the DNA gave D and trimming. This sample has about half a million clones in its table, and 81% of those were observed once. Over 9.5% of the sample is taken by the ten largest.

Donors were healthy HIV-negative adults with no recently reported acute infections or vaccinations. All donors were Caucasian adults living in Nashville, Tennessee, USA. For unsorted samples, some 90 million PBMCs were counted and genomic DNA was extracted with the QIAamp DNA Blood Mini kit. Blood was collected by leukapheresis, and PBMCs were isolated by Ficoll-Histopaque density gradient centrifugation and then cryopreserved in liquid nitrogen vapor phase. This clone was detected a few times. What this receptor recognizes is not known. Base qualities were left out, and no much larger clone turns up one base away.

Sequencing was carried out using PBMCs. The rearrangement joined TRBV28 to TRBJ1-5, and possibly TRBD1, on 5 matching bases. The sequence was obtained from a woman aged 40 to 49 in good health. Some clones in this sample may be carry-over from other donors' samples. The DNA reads TGTGCCAGCAGTCTTCCAGGGTTTAGCAATCAGCCCCAGCATTTT. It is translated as CASSLPGFSNQPQHF.